A selection of T cell receptor beta chains follows, all from one sample in a study of blood T cell repertoires in COVID-19. Sequenced by immunoSEQ multiplex PCR; TCRdb stores in-frame clones only, minus some. Here the sample spans 150,000 to 200,000 clones, about 90% being singletons. The material sequenced was PBMCs or T cells enriched from blood (not recorded which). The receptors were sampled from a human donor with acute COVID-19. The donor label of this sample is uncertain. Each CDR3 is given with its conserved first and last residue.

v_gene: TRBV5-6
CDR3aa: CASSLPGRDRTEAFF

v_gene: TRBV3-1/TRBV3-2
CDR3aa: CASSRQGDQPQHF

v_gene: TRBV2
CDR3aa: CASSPTSHGGNTIYF

v_gene: TRBV6-2/TRBV6-3
CDR3aa: CASSYSSSGGDEQYF

v_gene: TRBV19
CDR3aa: CASSHGQGLDGYTF

v_gene: TRBV7-2
CDR3aa: CASSLAVNTGELFF

v_gene: TRBV4-3
CDR3aa: CASSQGTRSPLHF

v_gene: TRBV5-4
CDR3aa: CASSIKDKSSYEQYF

v_gene: TRBV29-1
CDR3aa: CSVEQTLGNTIYF

v_gene: TRBV7-9
CDR3aa: CASSVDGSGANVLTF

v_gene: TRBV28
CDR3aa: CASSPYRSNTEAFF

v_gene: TRBV9
CDR3aa: CASSSVGERVVGEQFF

v_gene: TRBV7-9
CDR3aa: CASSPDREYVSNQPQHF

v_gene: TRBV3-1/TRBV3-2
CDR3aa: CASSQVSGGADTQYF

v_gene: TRBV6-1
CDR3aa: CASSETQGKQYF

v_gene: TRBV19
CDR3aa: CASSIGQGLLYEQYF

v_gene: TRBV7-9
CDR3aa: CASSLGPLYEQYF

v_gene: TRBV7-9
CDR3aa: CASSLSRDSTMNTEAFF

v_gene: TRBV4-2
CDR3aa: CASSPGLAGGSEQFF

v_gene: TRBV2
CDR3aa: CASSEQGAGMNTEAFF

v_gene: TRBV30
CDR3aa: CAWNLQGGTRDEAFF

v_gene: TRBV6-5
CDR3aa: CASHSGANVLTF

v_gene: TRBV5-1
CDR3aa: CASSTGQGIGGYTF

v_gene: TRBV30
CDR3aa: CAWSVHRGALETQYF

v_gene: TRBV5-6
CDR3aa: CASSFSPLPYEQYF

v_gene: TRBV19
CDR3aa: CASRKGGPGLYGYTF

v_gene: TRBV6-5
CDR3aa: CASSYSTMPGGTEAFF

v_gene: TRBV5-4
CDR3aa: CASSLGQGPNYGYTF

v_gene: TRBV3-1/TRBV3-2
CDR3aa: CASSQGGGSYNSPLHF

v_gene: TRBV19
CDR3aa: CASSIRRDTEAFF

v_gene: TRBV5-1
CDR3aa: CASSLTWGLDTDTQYF

v_gene: TRBV2
CDR3aa: CASSPGWGDTEAFF

v_gene: TRBV2
CDR3aa: CASSEDRGPSYEQYF

v_gene: TRBV19
CDR3aa: CAVQPGQGNTGQFF

v_gene: TRBV9
CDR3aa: CASSLVAGSYNEQFF

v_gene: TRBV7-9
CDR3aa: CASSLDGLESYEQYF

v_gene: TRBV30
CDR3aa: CAWTGGRNTEAFF

v_gene: TRBV10-2
CDR3aa: CASSDDLAIMSDTQYF

v_gene: TRBV5-1
CDR3aa: CASSQGQGTDTQYF

v_gene: TRBV20-1
CDR3aa: CSASPTVNNSPLHF

v_gene: TRBV2
CDR3aa: CASSASLSNEKLFF

v_gene: TRBV19
CDR3aa: CASSIVAAGLAGATDTQYF

v_gene: TRBV2
CDR3aa: CASSQGGAGSVF

v_gene: TRBV7-9
CDR3aa: CASSLMPTGVNSPLHF

v_gene: TRBV20-1
CDR3aa: CSASERGTSSTDTQYF

v_gene: TRBV19
CDR3aa: CASRPTEGTYGYTF

v_gene: TRBV5-1
CDR3aa: CASSPRDSGETQYF

v_gene: TRBV29-1
CDR3aa: CSVTRTSSSTDTQYF

v_gene: TRBV4-1
CDR3aa: CASSQERRGPNYGYTF

v_gene: TRBV5-1
CDR3aa: CASSLEGFTDTQYF

v_gene: TRBV9
CDR3aa: CASSALRGTAGNTIYF

v_gene: TRBV9
CDR3aa: CASSVGTGTGYNEQFF

v_gene: TRBV7-2
CDR3aa: CASSFPYTEAFF

v_gene: TRBV28
CDR3aa: CASSMRRFGLRETQYF